The present entry profiles one TCR beta chain with its context. The repertoire was sequenced with immunoSEQ multiplex PCR; TCRdb's copy has only in-frame clones and lacks some. The sample yields around 5,700 clones, roughly nine tenths seen once. This record belongs to a study of ipilimumab plus nivolumab after autologous stem cell transplantation. Study as a whole: Typical patient got roughly 5 ipilimumab doses and about eight nivolumab doses (median).

CDR1 SGDLS and CDR2 YYNGEE come from the germline V gene. The ends lost 0 bases at V and 6 bases at J; junction bases unmatched: 10. CDR3 length equals 16 residues. Patients got ipilimumab 1 mg/kg beginning 14 to 28 days post-transplant. The chain carries TRBV9 and TRBJ2-7; 9 nucleotides line up with TRBD2. The sample here was PBMCs, taken in a trial of ipilimumab plus nivolumab as post-transplant consolidation. The TCR was taken from a female donor with multiple myeloma. Here the CDR3 DNA reads TGTGCCAGCAGCGTAGGGCTAGCGGGAACTATTAGCGAGCAGTACTTC. Translated: CASSVGLAGTISEQYF.